This T cell receptor beta chain was obtained from a study of low-dose radiotherapy and immunotherapy resistance in tumors. In the study overall: It was every two weeks, one day before radiation and immunotherapy, that intravenous cyclophosphamide 200 mg/m2 was given. Every day for four cycles from cycle 1 day 1, patients took 300 mg of oral aspirin.

Priming of first-strand cDNA relied on TRAV- and TRBV-specific primers (covering alpha and beta chains). The authors amplified TCRs for approximately 20 PCR cycles with a constant-region primer and a V-primer adapter. A single record per CDR3 protein comes from TCRdb applying MiXCR to the reads. The top ten hold about 5.5% of the sample, which has some 85,000 distinct CDR3 sequences, approximately 17% seen once. Indicated time point: before trial treatment. The sample holds many counts of this clonotype. The junction had 7 bases not matched to a gene; V was cut back by 1 base and J by 10 bases. Germline V gene data show CDR1 as SGHTA and CDR2 as FQGNSA. This CDR3 is built from 15 residues.

The V call is TRBV7-2, the J call TRBJ2-1, with TRBD1 matching 10 bases. The source is a male donor with prostate cancer. The specimen comprised PBMCs, sampled before treatment. The DNA for the CDR3 is TGTGCCAGCAGCTTAGAAGGGACAGGGGCCCGGGAGCAGTTCTTC. It codes for CASSLEGTGAREQFF.